Listed below are T cell receptor beta chains from one sample, sequenced in a study of beta chain features in type 1 diabetes. Libraries were prepared by immunoSEQ multiplex PCR; TCRdb keeps only in-frame clonotypes and omits some of them. The sample contains approximately 600,000 clones, approximately 13% of which appear only once. Specimen: naive CD4+ T cells from blood. The receptors were gathered from a man younger than 40 with type 1 diabetes. The CDR3 runs from the conserved cysteine through the conserved F or W. D genes are given only for firm matches. Expanded clones are given a class, and other clones once, few, many or no size at all.

V gene	J gene	clone size	D gene	CDR3 DNA	CDR3 protein
TRBV18	TRBJ2-7	few	TRBD1	TGTGCCAGCTCACCTTCCCGGACAGGTTATGACGAGCAGTACTTC	CASSPSRTGYDEQYF
TRBV7-9	TRBJ2-7	-	TRBD1	TGTGCCAGCAGCATACAGGGGCAGGACTACGAGCAGTACTTC	CASSIQGQDYEQYF
TRBV28	TRBJ2-7	few	-	TGTGCCAGCAGTGAAACGGGAAGGGTTTACGAGCAGTACTTC	CASSETGRVYEQYF
TRBV7-2	TRBJ2-7	-	-	TGTGCCAGCAGCTTTTACTCCGGGGGCACCTACGAGCAGTACTTC	CASSFYSGGTYEQYF
TRBV7-9	TRBJ2-7	few	TRBD2	TGTGCCAGCAGTTACGGGACTAGCGGGAGAATCCAACGCTTC	CASSYGTSGRIQRF
TRBV7-6	TRBJ1-1	-	-	TGTGCCAGCGGGGGCGGGCCTGAAGCTTTCTTT	CASGGGPEAFF
TRBV30	TRBJ2-2	-	-	TGTGCCTGGAGTCCAGGGCAGGGTGCCATTTCCACCGGGGAGCTGTTTTTT	CAWSPGQGAISTGELFF
TRBV6-1	TRBJ2-1	few	-	TGTGCCAGCCAGTCTTCCGACAGATACAATGAGCAGTTCTTC	CASQSSDRYNEQFF
TRBV6-5	TRBJ1-2	-	-	TGTGCCAGCAGGCGCGAGGGGGGACTGGCGGGCTACACCTTC	CASRREGGLAGYTF
TRBV19	TRBJ2-7	few	TRBD1	TGTGCCAGTAGCCTCAACTCGGACAGGTTTTTCTCCTACGAGCAGTACTTC	CASSLNSDRFFSYEQYF
TRBV30	TRBJ2-6	-	-	TGTGCCTGGAGGGACCCGACCTCTGGGGCCAACGTCCTGACTTTC	CAWRDPTSGANVLTF
TRBV25-1	TRBJ2-7	-	-	TGTGCCAGCAGTCAGGGCCCCGGGGAGCAGTACTTC	CASSQGPGEQYF
TRBV7-2	TRBJ1-2	-	-	TGTGCCAGCAGCTTAGCGGAGGGGCTCGGCTATGGCTACACCTTC	CASSLAEGLGYGYTF
TRBV2	TRBJ2-3	few	TRBD2	TGTGCCAGCAGTGAGGGGGGGTTAACAGATACGCAGTATTTT	CASSEGGLTDTQYF
TRBV2	TRBJ2-7	-	-	TGTGCCAGCGCCCTAGGTACAGGCTCCTACGAGCAGTACTTC	CASALGTGSYEQYF
TRBV19	TRBJ1-1	few	-	TGTGCCAGTAGTGGTTGGGGCACTGAAGCTTTCTTT	CASSGWGTEAFF
TRBV2	TRBJ2-7	few	-	TGTGCCAGCAGCGGGGGGACAAGCGGCCACGAGCAGTACTTC	CASSGGTSGHEQYF
TRBV4-1	TRBJ1-6	-	-	TGCGCCAGCAGCTCCCCGGGCATCTCCTATAATTCACCCCTCCACTTT	CASSSPGISYNSPLHF
TRBV7-3	TRBJ1-1	many	-	TGTGCCAGCAGCCCAGGGACCGGATCTGAAGCTTTCTTT	CASSPGTGSEAFF
TRBV7-9	TRBJ2-7	few	-	TGTGCCAGCAGCCCACAGACCTACGAGCAGTACTTC	CASSPQTYEQYF
TRBV6-6	TRBJ1-1	few	-	TGTGCCAGCAGCCGACGGACCCGACAGGAGGTTGCTTTCTTT	CASSRRTRQEVAFF
TRBV6-6	TRBJ2-4	many	TRBD1	TGTGCCAGCAGTGTCTCAGGACAGGGAGACATTCAGTACTTC	CASSVSGQGDIQYF
TRBV2	TRBJ1-2	-	-	TGTGCCAGCAGTGAACGTACGGCCGGCTATGGCTACACCTTC	CASSERTAGYGYTF
TRBV4-3	TRBJ2-3	few	-	TGCGCCAGCAGCCCATCCACTAGTGCAGATACGCAGTATTTT	CASSPSTSADTQYF
TRBV14	TRBJ2-7	few	-	TGTGCCAGCAGCCAGCCACTAGCAGGCGAGCAGTACTTC	CASSQPLAGEQYF
TRBV10-2	TRBJ2-5	-	TRBD1	TGCGCCAGCAGTCCAACAGGGGGCGGAGGAGAGACCCAGTACTTC	CASSPTGGGGETQYF
TRBV29-1	TRBJ2-3	-	-	TGCAGCGTTGCACAGGGCACCTACACAGATACGCAGTATTTT	CSVAQGTYTDTQYF
TRBV29-1	TRBJ2-1	few	-	TGCAGCGTTGAAGGAGAGACAGCCCACCTAAATGAGCAGTTCTTC	CSVEGETAHLNEQFF
TRBV11-2	TRBJ2-2	-	-	TGTGCCAGCAGCTTAGTGACGGTACTCACCGGGGAGCTGTTTTTT	CASSLVTVLTGELFF
TRBV6-4	TRBJ1-5	-	-	TGTGCCAGCAGTGAACAGACAGGCGAGCCCCAGCATTTT	CASSEQTGEPQHF
TRBV27	TRBJ2-7	-	TRBD1	TGTGCCAGCAGTACTCCGGACAGGGAAGACGAGCAGTACTTC	CASSTPDREDEQYF
TRBV5-4	TRBJ1-5	-	-	TGTGCCAGCAGCTTATCAGGGTACAATCAGCCCCAGCATTTT	CASSLSGYNQPQHF
TRBV7-9	TRBJ1-2	few	TRBD1	TGTGCCAGCAGCTATTCAGGGGGCGATGGCTACACCTTC	CASSYSGGDGYTF
TRBV2	TRBJ2-3	few	-	TGTGCCAGCAGTGTAACGGGAACCGGCACAGATACGCAGTATTTT	CASSVTGTGTDTQYF
TRBV9	TRBJ1-2	-	-	TGTGCCAGCAGCGTAGGTCAGGGGCAGGACTATGGCTACACCTTC	CASSVGQGQDYGYTF
TRBV6-6	TRBJ2-7	-	-	TGTGCCAGCAGAAATAGCCGCGAGCAGTACTTC	CASRNSREQYF
TRBV5-6	TRBJ2-2	few	-	TGTGCCAGCAAAAGGGGTGACGGGGAGCTGTTTTTT	CASKRGDGELFF
TRBV5-4	TRBJ2-5	few	TRBD1	TGTGCCAGCAGCCCGGACAGGGCGACAGAGACCCAGTACTTC	CASSPDRATETQYF
TRBV7-9	TRBJ2-3	-	-	TGTGCCAGCAGCGAGGGACTCAGCACAGATACGCAGTATTTT	CASSEGLSTDTQYF
TRBV28	TRBJ1-2	-	-	TGTGCCAGCAGTCTACAGACAGCCGGCTACACCTTC	CASSLQTAGYTF
TRBV18	TRBJ2-1	few	-	TGTGCCAGCTCCCCAGTTCGGGCAGGGAACTACAATGAGCAGTTCTTC	CASSPVRAGNYNEQFF
TRBV11-2	TRBJ2-1	-	TRBD2	TGTGCCAGCAGCGCGGGACTAGCGGGGTTTGAGCAGTTCTTC	CASSAGLAGFEQFF
TRBV28	TRBJ2-7	-	-	TGTGCCAGCAGTTCTGGGCAGGGGACCTACGAGCAGTACTTC	CASSSGQGTYEQYF
TRBV15	TRBJ2-3	few	-	TGTGCCACCAGCAGAGTCGCGGGGTGGGGAACAGATACGCAGTATTTT	CATSRVAGWGTDTQYF
TRBV27	TRBJ2-7	few	TRBD1	TGTGCCAGCCATAGCCAGGGGGACGGAGGGCAGTACTTC	CASHSQGDGGQYF
TRBV28	TRBJ1-6	few	-	TGTGCCAGCGGGGTTCTAAATTCACCCCTCCACTTT	CASGVLNSPLHF
TRBV27	TRBJ2-1	few	TRBD1	TGTGCCAGTTCACCCGGGACAGGCGCCTACAATGAGCAGTTCTTC	CASSPGTGAYNEQFF
TRBV7-2	TRBJ2-5	few	-	TGTGCCAGCAGCCCTCAGGGACAAGAGACCCAGTACTTC	CASSPQGQETQYF
TRBV7-2	TRBJ2-3	few	TRBD1	TGTGCCAGCAGCAGGTTCGGGACAGGGGATGCAGATACGCAGTATTTT	CASSRFGTGDADTQYF
TRBV6-1	TRBJ1-2	once	-	TGTGCCAGCAGTGAAATGAACTATGGCTACACCTTC	CASSEMNYGYTF
TRBV28	TRBJ1-6	few	-	TGTGCCAGCATTCCGTACCGCGATAATTCACCCCTCCACTTT	CASIPYRDNSPLHF
TRBV10-3	TRBJ1-5	few	-	TGTGCCACCAAACAGGTTGGCTTCCATCAGCCCCAGCATTTT	CATKQVGFHQPQHF
TRBV19	TRBJ2-3	few	-	TGTGCCAGTAGTATCGGGCGTTCTAGCACAGATACGCAGTATTTT	CASSIGRSSTDTQYF
TRBV4-2	TRBJ2-3	-	-	TGTGCCAGCAGCCAAGAGTGGGTTAGCACAGATACGCAGTATTTT	CASSQEWVSTDTQYF
TRBV10-3	TRBJ2-4	-	-	TGTGCCATCAGTGACTCGGCTCAGGATGGGGTCATTCAGTACTTC	CAISDSAQDGVIQYF